Included here is one T cell receptor (beta chain) sequence, with context. Its specificity is unknown. This sample is part of a study of cytomegalovirus exposure and HLA in healthy donors. J lost 5 bases, V lost 7 bases, and 7 bases had no gene match. Germline loops: CDR1 MGHRA, CDR2 YSYEKL. The CDR3 totals 13 residues. PCR was performed using 60 Vbeta and 13 Jbeta primers. Libraries were prepared by immunoSEQ multiplex PCR; TCRdb keeps only in-frame clonotypes and omits some of them. The data contain around 150,000 clones, approximately 80% of them singletons. Study-wide results and limits: As confirmed in vitro, a few CMV-associated chains were specific for CMV antigens. In a later analysis, specific HLA alleles were associated with around 17,000 TCR beta sequences at a 0.05 false discovery rate.

This TCR came from a man aged 25 to 40 in good health and CMV-seronegative. The sequencing sample was made of PBMCs. The V gene is TRBV4-1, the J gene TRBJ1-1; 7 nucleotides line up with TRBD1. This CDR3 is CASTGGSRTEAFF. In DNA, the CDR3 is TGCGCCAGCACAGGGGGGAGTAGGACTGAAGCTTTCTTT.